Below are 14 T cell receptor beta chains sequenced from a single sample in a study of blood T cell repertoires in COVID-19. TCRdb's table, derived via immunoSEQ multiplex PCR, lists solely in-frame clones and lacks some. The data show 150,000 to 200,000 clones, with 85% to 95% seen just once and around 4.6% held by the top ten. The sample was peripheral blood. These TCRs come from a woman between 45 and 60 years old with acute or convalescent COVID-19.

The gene calls are TRBV4-3 and TRBJ1-5; D remains unclear. Trimming pared 0 bases from V and 4 bases from J, leaving 7 bases between. The CDR3 totals 14 residues. Germline values: CDR1 LGHNA, CDR2 YSLEER. The CDR3, as DNA: TGCGCCAGCAGCCAAGAAGGCAGGAATCAGCCCCAGCATTTT. The encoded protein is CASSQEGRNQPQHF.

This chain joins TRBV23-1 and TRBJ1-6; D unclear. TRBV23-1 is an open reading frame whose function is uncertain. The CDR3 covers 17 residues. Deletions cut 1 base from V and 6 bases from J, with 16 bases between. The CDR3 DNA reads TGCGCCAGCAGTCAATTAAATCGTGACATGAGTAATTCACCCCTCCACTTT. Translation gives CASSQLNRDMSNSPLHF.

Comment on this clone: An end of the junction differs from the germline gene, which may be a read error. The rearrangement links TRBV11-2 to TRBJ2-7; 7 positions agree with TRBD1. Per germline, CDR1 SGHAT and CDR2 FQNNGV. The CDR3 has 13 amino acids. This CDR3 is CASSLERSRTGLF. The DNA of the CDR3 is TGTGCCAGCAGCTTAGAAAGGTCCCGGACAGGCCTCTTC.

The chain recombines TRBV11-2 with TRBJ1-2; 9 bases are a match to TRBD1. The V gene's germline CDR1 is SGHAT and CDR2 FQNNGV. J gave up 5 bases and V 5 bases, and 6 bases lay outside the gene matches. This CDR3 region has 14 residues. The CDR3 coding sequence is TGTGCCAGCAGCCCTGGGACAGGGAGGTATGGCTACACCTTC. It translates to CASSPGTGRYGYTF.

The chain recombines TRBV6-6 with TRBJ2-1; 9 bases are a match to TRBD1. The CDR3 spans 14 residues. Germline lookup yields CDR1 MNHNY and CDR2 SVGAGI (reference sequence). CDR3 loop: CATSRTGVLAEQFF. CDR3 DNA sequence: TGTGCTACTTCACGGACAGGGGTTTTGGCTGAGCAGTTCTTC.

In DNA, the CDR3 is TGTGCCAGCAGTGAACGGGGGACTCGTAACTATGGCTACACCTTC. Translated: CASSERGTRNYGYTF. The V and J genes are TRBV6-1 and TRBJ1-2, with a possible D match to TRBD1 (5 bases). Trimming shortened V by 2 bases and J by 1 base, and 11 bases separated the two germline ends. Germline CDR1 reads MNHNS; CDR2 reads SASEGT. The CDR3 contains 15 residues.

The rearrangement uses TRBV2 and TRBJ1-4; a possible D gene is TRBD1 (6 bases). The CDR3 contains 14 residues. The V end was cut by 6 bases, the J end by 4 bases, with 12 bases between. CDR1 is SNHLY, CDR2 FYNNEI, per germline. DNA for the CDR3: TGTGCCAGCAGAGCGGACAGCCATAATGAAAAACTGTTTTTT. It translates to CASRADSHNEKLFF. Supplemented by reference TRBV2 and TRBJ1-4, the full variable domain reads EPEVTQTPSHQVTQMGQEVILRCVPISNHLYFYWYRQILGQKVEFLVSFYNNEISEKSEIFDDQFSVERPDGSNFTLKIRSTKLEDSAMYFCASRADSHNEKLFFGSGTQLSVL.

The chain carries TRBV2 and TRBJ2-7; tentative D call: TRBD1 (6 bases). The CDR3 is 13 amino acids. Germline CDR1 and CDR2: SNHLY and FYNNEI. Trimming pared 6 bases from V and 4 bases from J, leaving 13 bases between. DNA of the CDR3: TGTGCCAGCAGGGACAGAACTTTATACGAGCAGTACTTC. It encodes CASRDRTLYEQYF.

A single count supports this clone. This sequence joins TRBV20-1 and TRBJ2-1; no reliable D call. The germline V gene encodes CDR1 DFQATT and CDR2 SNEGSKA (reference sequence). V shed 3 bases and J shed 0 bases, with 9 bases lying between them. This CDR3 is 14 amino acids long. CDR3 DNA: TGCAGTGCTAGTCCCAGAACCTCCTACAATGAGCAGTTCTTC. Translation gives CSASPRTSYNEQFF.

The rearrangement joins TRBV6-5 to TRBJ1-2; D might be TRBD1 (6 bases). The V end lost 6 bases, the J end lost 2 bases, and 10 bases lay between the germline ends. This CDR3 has 13 amino acids. CDR1 and CDR2 from the germline V gene are MNHEY and SVGAGI. In DNA, the CDR3 is TGTGCCAGCAGACGACAGGCGAACTATGGCTACACCTTC. As protein: CASRRQANYGYTF.

The chain uses TRBV6-6 and TRBJ2-7, with 7 bases fitting TRBD1. This CDR3 is built from 14 residues. The germline V gene encodes CDR1 MNHNY and CDR2 SVGAGI (reference sequence). Losses at the gene ends were 5 bases for V and 2 bases for J; bases not matched to a gene: 6. The DNA of the CDR3 is TGTGCCAGCAGTCTCGCCGGGACAGCCTACGAGCAGTACTTC. Translating it yields CASSLAGTAYEQYF.

This clone was found once. The chain uses TRBV6-5 and TRBJ1-5; D perhaps matches TRBD1 (6 bases). V was cut by 6 bases and J by 0 bases, with 12 bases left in between. Germline V gives CDR1 MNHEY, CDR2 SVGAGI. CDR3 length equals 15 residues. For the CDR3, the DNA is TGTGCCAGCAGACAACAGGGAGTTAGCAATCAGCCCCAGCATTTT. This codes for CASRQQGVSNQPQHF.

The J gene is TRBJ2-7, the V gene TRBV28, with D possibly matching TRBD2 (6 bases). Germline V gene sequence: CDR1 MDHEN, CDR2 SYDVKM. With 6 bases removed from V and 2 bases from J, the gap between germline ends came to 20 bases. The CDR3 is 16 amino acids. The DNA for the CDR3 is TGTGCCAGCAGGGTAGCCGGGACTCTAACCCCCTACGAGCAGTACTTC. As protein: CASRVAGTLTPYEQYF. Based on the CDR3 plus reference TRBV28 and TRBJ2-7, the full variable domain is DVKVTQSSRYLVKRTGEKVFLECVQDMDHENMFWYRQDPGLGLRLIYFSYDVKMKEKGDIPEGYSVSREKKERFSLILESASTNQTSMYLCASRVAGTLTPYEQYFGPGTRLTVT.

The chain links TRBV6-2 or TRBV6-3 to TRBJ2-7, with 11 bases aligning to TRBD2. The CDR3 sequence is 19 residues long. Germline-derived CDR1 and CDR2 are MNHEY and SVGEGT. V was pared by 0 bases and J by 2 bases, with 12 bases of the junction left unmatched. As DNA, the CDR3 is TGTGCCAGCAGTTACTCGCTAGCGGGAGGTACTCTCTCCCCCTACGAGCAGTACTTC. Its translation is CASSYSLAGGTLSPYEQYF.